The clone carrying this T cell receptor beta chain was counted only a few times. This record belongs to a study of CD8+ T cells in alopecia areata. Alopecia areata patients provided lesional scalp punch biopsies and peripheral blood. Both CD4+ and CD8+ T cells were separated by sorting PBMCs. Following RNA extraction, reverse transcription yielded cDNA that acted as the sequencing template. Using immunoSEQ multiplex PCR, the repertoire was profiled, and TCRdb retains in-frame clones only, with some absent. The profile shows roughly 130,000 clones, around 60% of them singletons. Trimming at V came to 5 bases and at J to 4 bases, leaving 17 bases not matched to a gene. Per the germline V gene, CDR1 is GTSNPN and CDR2 is SVGIG (reference sequence). This CDR3 has 17 residues.

The chain recombines TRBV30 with TRBJ2-1; 7 bases are a match to TRBD2. Sequencing was performed on CD4+ T cells sorted from blood, taken at week 0. The receptor comes from a human donor with alopecia areata. The CDR3 here is CAWGALTGLAVYNEQFF. The CDR3 coding sequence is TGTGCCTGGGGTGCTTTAACTGGGCTAGCGGTTTACAATGAGCAGTTCTTC.